Listed below are T cell receptor beta chains from one sample, sequenced in a study of T cell repertoires in aging, cancer and after chemotherapy. TCRdb processed the multiplex PCR reads anew with MiXCR; each CDR3 protein has one entry. The repertoire includes roughly 7,000 distinct CDR3 sequences, around two fifths of them detected once, and under 15% sits in the top ten. Sequences were obtained from blood. Receptors were obtained from a human donor in good health. Each CDR3 is given with its conserved first and last residue. A D gene is named only where the DNA matches it firmly. Size values are once, few and many counts, or a class for expanded clones, and some rows have none.

J gene: TRBJ2-3; clone size: NA; V gene: TRBV20-1; CDR3 length: 17; D gene: TRBD2; CDR3 protein: CSARDPSASGGADTQYF; CDR3 DNA: TGCAGTGCTAGAGATCCATCGGCTAGCGGGGGGGCGGATACGCAGTATTTT
J gene: TRBJ2-7; clone size: NA; V gene: TRBV6-2/TRBV6-3; CDR3 length: 11; D gene: NA; CDR3 protein: CASRRGIEQYF; CDR3 DNA: TGTGCCAGCCGCAGGGGCATCGAGCAGTACTTC
J gene: TRBJ1-5; clone size: NA; V gene: TRBV7-2; CDR3 length: 15; D gene: NA; CDR3 protein: CASSLAPGKNQPQHF; CDR3 DNA: TGTGCCAGCAGCTTAGCGCCGGGAAAGAATCAGCCCCAGCATTTT
J gene: TRBJ2-2; clone size: NA; V gene: TRBV7-2; CDR3 length: 12; D gene: NA; CDR3 protein: CASSFGGGELFF; CDR3 DNA: TGTGCCAGCAGCTTTGGAGGCGGGGAGCTGTTTTTT
J gene: TRBJ1-1; clone size: few; V gene: TRBV6-5; CDR3 length: 16; D gene: NA; CDR3 protein: CASSYVPTGAHTEAFF; CDR3 DNA: TGTGCCAGCAGTTACGTCCCGACCGGGGCTCACACTGAAGCTTTCTTT
J gene: TRBJ1-1; clone size: NA; V gene: TRBV20-1; CDR3 length: 12; D gene: NA; CDR3 protein: CSASPLNTEAFF; CDR3 DNA: TGCAGTGCTAGTCCTCTGAACACTGAAGCTTTCTTT
J gene: TRBJ2-2; clone size: NA; V gene: TRBV19; CDR3 length: 14; D gene: TRBD1; CDR3 protein: CASRGTGGTGELFF; CDR3 DNA: TGTGCCAGTCGGGGGACAGGGGGCACCGGGGAGCTGTTTTTT
J gene: TRBJ2-3; clone size: NA; V gene: TRBV6-5; CDR3 length: 16; D gene: NA; CDR3 protein: CASSYSSSFSTDTQYF; CDR3 DNA: TGTGCCAGCAGTTACTCTAGCTCATTTAGCACAGATACGCAGTATTTT
J gene: TRBJ1-1; clone size: NA; V gene: TRBV6-1; CDR3 length: 11; D gene: NA; CDR3 protein: CASSTALEAFF; CDR3 DNA: TGTGCCAGCAGCACAGCTCTCGAAGCTTTCTTT
J gene: TRBJ2-3; clone size: NA; V gene: TRBV11-2; CDR3 length: 17; D gene: NA; CDR3 protein: CASSFLPGQPNTDTQYF; CDR3 DNA: TGTGCCAGCAGCTTTCTTCCAGGACAGCCCAACACAGATACGCAGTATTTT
J gene: TRBJ2-7; clone size: NA; V gene: TRBV5-1; CDR3 length: 14; D gene: NA; CDR3 protein: CASRDTKGTYEQYF; CDR3 DNA: TGCGCCAGCAGGGATACCAAGGGGACCTACGAGCAGTACTTC
J gene: TRBJ2-7; clone size: few; V gene: TRBV20-1; CDR3 length: 12; D gene: NA; CDR3 protein: CSARENNYEQYF; CDR3 DNA: TGCAGTGCTAGGGAGAATAACTACGAGCAGTACTTC
J gene: TRBJ2-7; clone size: NA; V gene: TRBV19; CDR3 length: 14; D gene: TRBD1; CDR3 protein: CASSATGVTYEQYF; CDR3 DNA: TGTGCCAGTAGTGCCACAGGGGTGACCTACGAGCAGTACTTC
J gene: TRBJ2-7; clone size: NA; V gene: TRBV6-2/TRBV6-3; CDR3 length: 15; D gene: TRBD2; CDR3 protein: CASSYREDGSYEQYF; CDR3 DNA: TGTGCCAGCAGTTATCGGGAGGATGGCTCCTACGAGCAGTACTTC
J gene: TRBJ1-5; clone size: medium-sized; V gene: TRBV6-6; CDR3 length: 12; D gene: NA; CDR3 protein: CASSPGGQPQHF; CDR3 DNA: TGTGCCAGCAGTCCCGGGGGGCAGCCCCAGCATTTT
J gene: TRBJ2-1; clone size: few; V gene: TRBV6-5; CDR3 length: 17; D gene: TRBD1; CDR3 protein: CASSYSGQALQYNEQFF; CDR3 DNA: TGTGCCAGCAGTTACTCCGGACAGGCTCTCCAATACAATGAGCAGTTCTTC
J gene: TRBJ1-2; clone size: NA; V gene: TRBV18; CDR3 length: 13; D gene: NA; CDR3 protein: CASSPESNYGYTF; CDR3 DNA: TGTGCCAGCTCACCAGAAAGTAACTATGGCTACACCTTC
J gene: TRBJ2-1; clone size: NA; V gene: TRBV19; CDR3 length: 22; D gene: TRBD2; CDR3 protein: CASSTPPTSGPKYRSSYNEQFF; CDR3 DNA: TGTGCCAGTAGTACCCCACCGACTAGCGGACCCAAATATCGGAGCTCCTACAATGAGCAGTTCTTC
J gene: TRBJ1-1; clone size: NA; V gene: TRBV19; CDR3 length: 14; D gene: NA; CDR3 protein: CASSLRGENTEAFF; CDR3 DNA: TGTGCCAGTAGCCTCCGTGGGGAGAACACTGAAGCTTTCTTT
J gene: TRBJ2-3; clone size: few; V gene: TRBV6-6; CDR3 length: 14; D gene: NA; CDR3 protein: CASSYAEGADTQYF; CDR3 DNA: TGTGCCAGCAGTTACGCTGAGGGGGCAGATACGCAGTATTTT
J gene: TRBJ1-3; clone size: NA; V gene: TRBV12-3/TRBV12-4; CDR3 length: 18; D gene: NA; CDR3 protein: CASSLAVGDSEPGNTIYF; CDR3 DNA: TGTGCCAGCAGCTTGGCCGTGGGAGATTCAGAGCCGGGAAACACCATATATTTT
J gene: TRBJ2-3; clone size: NA; V gene: TRBV6-1; CDR3 length: 15; D gene: NA; CDR3 protein: CASSPGLSRADTQYF; CDR3 DNA: TGTGCCAGCAGTCCCGGACTAAGCAGAGCAGATACGCAGTATTTT
J gene: TRBJ2-1; clone size: NA; V gene: TRBV6-5; CDR3 length: 12; D gene: NA; CDR3 protein: CASRLQGDEQFF; CDR3 DNA: TGTGCCAGCAGACTACAGGGCGATGAGCAGTTCTTC
J gene: TRBJ2-2; clone size: once; V gene: TRBV4-2; CDR3 length: 17; D gene: NA; CDR3 protein: CASSESGGFFLTGELFF; CDR3 DNA: TGTGCCAGCAGCGAAAGTGGAGGGTTTTTCCTCACCGGGGAGCTGTTTTTT
J gene: TRBJ2-3; clone size: few; V gene: TRBV7-2; CDR3 length: 16; D gene: TRBD2; CDR3 protein: CASSPPSGASTDTQYF; CDR3 DNA: TGTGCCAGCAGCCCGCCTAGCGGGGCTAGCACAGATACGCAGTATTTT
J gene: TRBJ1-1; clone size: NA; V gene: TRBV6-5; CDR3 length: 12; D gene: NA; CDR3 protein: CASSNPITEAFF; CDR3 DNA: TGTGCCAGCAGCAACCCAATCACTGAAGCTTTCTTT
J gene: TRBJ2-5; clone size: NA; V gene: TRBV20-1; CDR3 length: 16; D gene: TRBD1; CDR3 protein: CSASGTGGAGQETQYF; CDR3 DNA: TGCAGTGCTAGTGGGACAGGGGGCGCGGGGCAAGAGACCCAGTACTTC
J gene: TRBJ1-5; clone size: NA; V gene: TRBV5-4; CDR3 length: 13; D gene: NA; CDR3 protein: CASSLTPGQPQHF; CDR3 DNA: TGTGCCAGCAGCTTGACCCCGGGGCAGCCCCAGCATTTT
J gene: TRBJ1-1; clone size: NA; V gene: TRBV12-3/TRBV12-4; CDR3 length: 11; D gene: NA; CDR3 protein: CASSLGSEAFF; CDR3 DNA: TGTGCCAGCAGTTTAGGTTCTGAAGCTTTCTTT
J gene: TRBJ2-3; clone size: few; V gene: TRBV12-3/TRBV12-4; CDR3 length: 18; D gene: TRBD2; CDR3 protein: CASSSGLWSGGSTDTQYF; CDR3 DNA: TGTGCCAGCAGTTCCGGCTTATGGAGCGGGGGCAGCACAGATACGCAGTATTTT
J gene: TRBJ2-6; clone size: NA; V gene: TRBV6-5; CDR3 length: 18; D gene: NA; CDR3 protein: CASSYSARVESGANVLTF; CDR3 DNA: TGTGCCAGCAGTTACTCAGCCCGGGTCGAATCTGGGGCCAACGTCCTGACTTTC
J gene: TRBJ2-1; clone size: NA; V gene: TRBV10-2; CDR3 length: 16; D gene: NA; CDR3 protein: CASSEFAGRSYNEQFF; CDR3 DNA: TGCGCCAGCAGTGAGTTTGCAGGCCGCTCCTACAATGAGCAGTTCTTC
J gene: TRBJ1-1; clone size: NA; V gene: TRBV12-3/TRBV12-4; CDR3 length: 15; D gene: NA; CDR3 protein: CASSTADVLNTEAFF; CDR3 DNA: TGTGCCAGCAGCACCGCCGACGTACTGAACACTGAAGCTTTCTTT
J gene: TRBJ2-5; clone size: NA; V gene: TRBV7-6; CDR3 length: 14; D gene: NA; CDR3 protein: CASSPGPEQETQYF; CDR3 DNA: TGTGCCAGCAGCCCAGGACCAGAGCAAGAGACCCAGTACTTC
J gene: TRBJ1-1; clone size: NA; V gene: TRBV27; CDR3 length: 15; D gene: NA; CDR3 protein: CASSPSPWAHSEAFF; CDR3 DNA: TGTGCCAGCAGCCCGTCGCCGTGGGCTCATTCTGAAGCTTTCTTT
J gene: TRBJ2-1; clone size: NA; V gene: TRBV4-2; CDR3 length: 16; D gene: TRBD2; CDR3 protein: CASSLLGLAGDNEQFF; CDR3 DNA: TGTGCCAGCAGCCTCCTGGGACTAGCGGGGGACAATGAGCAGTTCTTC
J gene: TRBJ2-2; clone size: few; V gene: TRBV30; CDR3 length: 13; D gene: NA; CDR3 protein: CAWSVLGTGELFF; CDR3 DNA: TGTGCCTGGAGTGTACTTGGAACCGGGGAGCTGTTTTTT
J gene: TRBJ1-4; clone size: NA; V gene: TRBV13; CDR3 length: 12; D gene: NA; CDR3 protein: CASSSQGGKLFF; CDR3 DNA: TGTGCCAGCAGCTCGCAGGGAGGAAAACTGTTTTTT
J gene: TRBJ2-5; clone size: few; V gene: TRBV12-3/TRBV12-4; CDR3 length: 14; D gene: NA; CDR3 protein: CASSSPGGTETQYF; CDR3 DNA: TGTGCCAGCAGTTCCCCCGGGGGCACAGAGACCCAGTACTTC
J gene: TRBJ2-7; clone size: NA; V gene: TRBV12-3/TRBV12-4; CDR3 length: 15; D gene: NA; CDR3 protein: CASSSGAQSSYEQYF; CDR3 DNA: TGTGCCAGCAGTTCGGGGGCCCAAAGCTCCTACGAGCAGTACTTC
J gene: TRBJ1-6; clone size: NA; V gene: TRBV7-3; CDR3 length: 13; D gene: NA; CDR3 protein: CASSEQRASPLHF; CDR3 DNA: TGTGCCAGCTCTGAGCAGAGGGCCTCACCCCTCCACTTT
J gene: TRBJ2-1; clone size: NA; V gene: TRBV19; CDR3 length: 14; D gene: NA; CDR3 protein: CASSLGQSYNEQFF; CDR3 DNA: TGTGCCAGTAGCCTCGGACAGTCCTACAATGAGCAGTTCTTC
J gene: TRBJ1-3; clone size: NA; V gene: TRBV19; CDR3 length: 11; D gene: NA; CDR3 protein: CASRLGNTIYF; CDR3 DNA: TGTGCCAGTCGACTTGGAAACACCATATATTTT
J gene: TRBJ2-7; clone size: NA; V gene: TRBV6-5; CDR3 length: 19; D gene: NA; CDR3 protein: CASRKGSTYSGRSSYEQYF; CDR3 DNA: TGTGCCAGCAGAAAAGGGTCTACTTACTCGGGACGGAGCTCCTACGAGCAGTACTTC
J gene: TRBJ2-6; clone size: few; V gene: TRBV4-3; CDR3 length: 15; D gene: NA; CDR3 protein: CASSPAVSGANVLTF; CDR3 DNA: TGCGCCAGCAGCCCAGCGGTCTCTGGGGCCAACGTCCTGACTTTC
J gene: TRBJ2-5; clone size: NA; V gene: TRBV4-1; CDR3 length: 18; D gene: TRBD2; CDR3 protein: CASSQGFVLAGDQETQYF; CDR3 DNA: TGCGCCAGCAGCCAAGGTTTTGTGTTAGCGGGGGACCAAGAGACCCAGTACTTC
J gene: TRBJ2-7; clone size: once; V gene: TRBV20-1; CDR3 length: 14; D gene: TRBD2; CDR3 protein: CSARGGAGSYEQYF; CDR3 DNA: TGCAGTGCTAGAGGGGGAGCGGGGTCCTACGAGCAGTACTTC
J gene: TRBJ1-1; clone size: NA; V gene: TRBV6-5; CDR3 length: 14; D gene: NA; CDR3 protein: CASFWGAEGTEAFF; CDR3 DNA: TGTGCCAGCTTCTGGGGAGCTGAGGGCACTGAAGCTTTCTTT
J gene: TRBJ2-2; clone size: NA; V gene: TRBV11-2; CDR3 length: 16; D gene: TRBD1; CDR3 protein: CASSFPGQGWAGELFF; CDR3 DNA: TGTGCCAGCAGCTTCCCAGGACAGGGGTGGGCCGGGGAGCTGTTTTTT
J gene: TRBJ1-4; clone size: NA; V gene: TRBV20-1; CDR3 length: 14; D gene: TRBD1; CDR3 protein: CSAGTGGAREKLFF; CDR3 DNA: TGCAGTGCTGGGACAGGGGGCGCAAGGGAAAAACTGTTTTTT
J gene: TRBJ2-7; clone size: NA; V gene: TRBV7-9; CDR3 length: 14; D gene: TRBD1; CDR3 protein: CASSLGTGFNEQYF; CDR3 DNA: TGTGCCAGCAGCCTTGGGACAGGGTTCAACGAGCAGTACTTC
J gene: TRBJ1-6; clone size: few; V gene: TRBV5-4; CDR3 length: 14; D gene: NA; CDR3 protein: CASSLSVYNSPLHF; CDR3 DNA: TGTGCCAGCAGCTTATCGGTCTATAATTCACCCCTCCACTTT
J gene: TRBJ2-4; clone size: NA; V gene: TRBV6-2/TRBV6-3; CDR3 length: 15; D gene: NA; CDR3 protein: CASSSGIGSENIQYF; CDR3 DNA: TGTGCCAGCAGTTCGGGGATTGGCTCGGAAAACATTCAGTACTTC
J gene: TRBJ2-7; clone size: NA; V gene: TRBV4-2; CDR3 length: 13; D gene: TRBD2; CDR3 protein: CASSRGGDDEQYF; CDR3 DNA: TGCGCCAGCAGCCGGGGGGGGGACGACGAGCAGTACTTC
J gene: TRBJ2-6; clone size: few; V gene: TRBV11-1; CDR3 length: 15; D gene: TRBD1; CDR3 protein: CASSHRGTGANVLTF; CDR3 DNA: TGTGCCAGCAGCCACAGGGGGACTGGGGCCAACGTCCTGACTTTC
J gene: TRBJ2-5; clone size: few; V gene: TRBV6-5; CDR3 length: 16; D gene: TRBD1; CDR3 protein: CASSYGQGWPYGTQYF; CDR3 DNA: TGTGCCAGCAGTTACGGACAGGGTTGGCCATATGGGACCCAGTACTTC
J gene: TRBJ2-1; clone size: few; V gene: TRBV6-1; CDR3 length: 15; D gene: NA; CDR3 protein: CASSAIGLPYNEQFF; CDR3 DNA: TGTGCCAGCAGCGCCATTGGCTTGCCATACAATGAGCAGTTCTTC
J gene: TRBJ2-7; clone size: NA; V gene: TRBV27; CDR3 length: 16; D gene: NA; CDR3 protein: CASSTRWGGHTYEQYF; CDR3 DNA: TGTGCCAGCAGTACCCGTTGGGGGGGACATACCTACGAGCAGTACTTC
J gene: TRBJ2-7; clone size: NA; V gene: TRBV6-5; CDR3 length: 11; D gene: NA; CDR3 protein: CASSEAFEQYF; CDR3 DNA: TGTGCCAGCAGTGAAGCCTTCGAGCAGTACTTC
J gene: TRBJ2-3; clone size: few; V gene: TRBV19; CDR3 length: 15; D gene: NA; CDR3 protein: CASSIGHEARDTQYF; CDR3 DNA: TGTGCCAGTAGTATAGGGCACGAGGCAAGAGATACGCAGTATTTT